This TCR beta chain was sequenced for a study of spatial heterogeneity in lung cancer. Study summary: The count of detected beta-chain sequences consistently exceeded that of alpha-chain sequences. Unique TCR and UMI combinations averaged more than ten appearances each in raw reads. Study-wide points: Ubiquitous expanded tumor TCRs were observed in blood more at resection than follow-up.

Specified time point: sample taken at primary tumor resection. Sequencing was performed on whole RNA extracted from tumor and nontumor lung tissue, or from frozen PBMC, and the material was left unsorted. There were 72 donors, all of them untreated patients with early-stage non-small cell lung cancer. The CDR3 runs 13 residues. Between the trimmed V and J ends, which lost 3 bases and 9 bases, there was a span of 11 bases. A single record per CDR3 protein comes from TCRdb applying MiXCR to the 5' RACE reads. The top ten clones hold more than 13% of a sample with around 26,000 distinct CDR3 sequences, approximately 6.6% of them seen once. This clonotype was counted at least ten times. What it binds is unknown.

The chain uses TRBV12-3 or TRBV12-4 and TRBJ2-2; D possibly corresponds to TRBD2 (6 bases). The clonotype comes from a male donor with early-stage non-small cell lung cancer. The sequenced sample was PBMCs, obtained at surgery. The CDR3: CASSFQGGRELFF. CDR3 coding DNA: TGTGCCAGCAGTTTTCAGGGAGGAAGGGAGCTGTTTTTT.